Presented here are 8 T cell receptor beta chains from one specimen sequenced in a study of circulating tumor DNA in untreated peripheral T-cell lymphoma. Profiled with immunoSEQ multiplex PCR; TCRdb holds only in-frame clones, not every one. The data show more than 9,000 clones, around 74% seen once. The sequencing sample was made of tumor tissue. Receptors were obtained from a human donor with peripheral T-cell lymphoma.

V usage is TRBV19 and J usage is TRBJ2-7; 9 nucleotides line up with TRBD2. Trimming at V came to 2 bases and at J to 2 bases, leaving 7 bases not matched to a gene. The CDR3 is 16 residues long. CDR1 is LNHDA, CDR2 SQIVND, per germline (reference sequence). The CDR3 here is CASSIIGLAGTYEQYF. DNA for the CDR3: TGTGCCAGTAGTATAATCGGGCTAGCGGGGACCTACGAGCAGTACTTC.

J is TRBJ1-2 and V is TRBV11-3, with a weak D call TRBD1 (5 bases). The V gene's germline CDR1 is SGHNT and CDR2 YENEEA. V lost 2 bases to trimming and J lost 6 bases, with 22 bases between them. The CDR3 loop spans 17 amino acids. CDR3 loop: CASSLRPFGTPRDGYTF. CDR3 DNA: TGTGCCAGCAGCTTAAGGCCATTTGGGACGCCGCGGGATGGCTACACCTTC.

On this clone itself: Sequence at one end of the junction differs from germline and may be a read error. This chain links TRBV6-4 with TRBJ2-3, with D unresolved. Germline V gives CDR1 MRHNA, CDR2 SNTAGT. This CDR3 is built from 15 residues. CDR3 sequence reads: CASSYSAAITDTQYF. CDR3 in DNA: TGTGCCAGCAGTTACTCAGCTGCTATCACAGATACGCAGTATTTT.

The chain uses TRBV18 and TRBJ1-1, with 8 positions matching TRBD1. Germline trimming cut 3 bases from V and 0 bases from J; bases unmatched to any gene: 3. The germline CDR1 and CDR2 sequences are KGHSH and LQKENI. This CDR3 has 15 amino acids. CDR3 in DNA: TGTGCCAGCTCACCGCGGACAGGGATGAACACTGAAGCTTTCTTT. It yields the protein CASSPRTGMNTEAFF.

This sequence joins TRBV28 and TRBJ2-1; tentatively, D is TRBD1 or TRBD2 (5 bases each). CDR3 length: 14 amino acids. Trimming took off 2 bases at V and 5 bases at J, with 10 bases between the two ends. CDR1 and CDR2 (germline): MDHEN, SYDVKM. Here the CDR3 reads CASSLPGTHNEQFF. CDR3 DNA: TGTGCCAGCAGTTTACCGGGGACGCACAATGAGCAGTTCTTC.

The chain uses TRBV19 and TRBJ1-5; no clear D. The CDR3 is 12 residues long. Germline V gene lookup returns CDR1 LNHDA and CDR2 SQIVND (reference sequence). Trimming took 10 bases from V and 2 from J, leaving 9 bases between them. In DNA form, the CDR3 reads TGTGCCATAGGTAGGGGCAATCAGCCCCAGCATTTT. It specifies CAIGRGNQPQHF. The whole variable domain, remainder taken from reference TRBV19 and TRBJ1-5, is DGGITQSPKYLFRKEGQNVTLSCEQNLNHDAMYWYRQDPGQGLRLIYYSQIVNDFQKGDIAEGYSVSREKKESFPLTVTSAQKNPTAFYLCAIGRGNQPQHFGDGTRLSIL.

CDR3 sequence reads: CASSLPLGANVLTF. CDR3 nucleotides: TGCGCCAGCAGCTTGCCCCTGGGGGCCAACGTCCTGACTTTC. The chain couples TRBV5-1 to TRBJ2-6; D is undetermined. Trimming took off 1 base at V and 4 bases at J, with 6 bases between the two ends. This CDR3 contains 14 residues. Germline V CDR1 and CDR2: SGHRS, YFSETQ. The variable domain in full, completed from reference TRBV5-1 and TRBJ2-6, reads KAGVTQTPRYLIKTRGQQVTLSCSPISGHRSVSWYQQTPGQGLQFLFEYFSETQRNKGNFPGRFSGRQFSNSRSEMNVSTLELGDSALYLCASSLPLGANVLTFGAGSRLTVL.

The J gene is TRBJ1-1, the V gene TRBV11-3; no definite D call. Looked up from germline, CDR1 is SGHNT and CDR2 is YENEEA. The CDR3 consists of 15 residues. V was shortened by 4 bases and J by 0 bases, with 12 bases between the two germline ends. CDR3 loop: CASSSTKDMNTEAFF. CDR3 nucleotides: TGTGCCAGCAGCTCAACCAAAGACATGAACACTGAAGCTTTCTTT. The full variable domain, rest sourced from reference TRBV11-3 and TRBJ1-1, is EAGVVQSPRYKIIEKKQPVAFWCNPISGHNTLYWYLQNLGQGPELLIRYENEEAVDDSQLPKDRFSAERLKGVDSTLKIQPAELGDSAVYLCASSSTKDMNTEAFFGQGTRLTVV.